The clone carrying this T cell receptor (beta chain) was detected ten times or more. Its antigen is undetermined. V was shortened by 1 base and J by 6 bases, with 7 bases between the two germline ends. The CDR3 spans 13 residues. Per the germline V gene, CDR1 is SGHTA and CDR2 is FQGNSA. One entry per CDR3 protein results from TCRdb running MiXCR on the reads. This sample carries hundreds of thousands of distinct CDR3 sequences, 20% to 25% of them seen once, and the ten largest clones take 6.5% to 10%. The sample is drawn from a study of T cell repertoires in cytomegalovirus infection. Regarding the study as a whole: In two of eight donors, the top clonotype was HLA-C-restricted CMV-specific.

J is TRBJ2-1 and V is TRBV7-2; a weak D match, TRBD2 (6 bases). The sequenced material came from CD8+ T cells from PBMCs. The origin of this receptor is a human donor in good health (CMV status not recorded). Some clones in this sample may be carry-over from other donors' samples. CDR3 coding DNA: TGTGCCAGCAGCTTAGAACTAGCCAATGAGCAGTTCTTC. Protein product: CASSLELANEQFF. Filled out from reference TRBV7-2 and TRBJ2-1, the complete variable domain reads GAGVSQSPSNKVTEKGKDVELRCDPISGHTALYWYRQSLGQGLEFLIYFQGNSAPDKSGLPSDRFSAERTGGSVSTLTIQRTQQEDSAVYLCASSLELANEQFFGPGTRLTVL.